The 23 T cell receptor beta chains below were found in one sample sequenced in a study of CD8+CD57+ T cells in acquired aplastic anemia. The use of genomic DNA as template underpinned the TCR beta VDJ and CDR3 profiling. TCRdb re-analysed the reads in MiXCR, keeping a single row per CDR3 protein. The sample lists fewer than 250,000 distinct CDR3 sequences; more than 40% were seen once. CD8+CD57+ cell expansion, shown by flow cytometry, had occurred in the patients selected for sequencing. Sequencing was performed on sorted CD4+, CD8+, or CD8+CD57+ T cells (not recorded which) from PBMCs. The receptor set was obtained from a human donor with aplastic anemia.

Remarks on this clonotype: A much larger clone differs by one base, so this may be a read error. The DNA for the CDR3 is TGCGCCAGCAGCCTGGGGACTAGCAGTGAGCAGTTCTTC. It translates to CASSLGTSSEQFF. The J gene is TRBJ2-1, the V gene TRBV4-3, with 9 bases fitting TRBD2. Germline CDR1 LGHNA, CDR2 YSLEER. V shed 4 bases, J shed 9 bases, and the junction held 4 bases outside the gene matches. The CDR3 spans 13 residues.

This clonotype was recorded many times. This chain links TRBV20-1 with TRBJ2-7, with D tentatively TRBD2 (7 bases). Trimming cost V 3 bases and J 5 bases, with 17 bases left between them. The CDR3 covers 14 residues. Germline loops: CDR1 DFQATT, CDR2 SNEGSKA (reference sequence). The CDR3 DNA sequence: TGCAGTGCTAGCGGGGGGCGGGATTTCGACGAGCAGTACTTC. It yields the protein CSASGGRDFDEQYF.

This CDR3 reads CSARAGTQYEQYF. The CDR3 DNA follows: TGCAGTGCTAGAGCCGGGACACAATACGAGCAGTACTTC. V and J are TRBV20-1 and TRBJ2-7, with a tentative D call TRBD1 (6 bases). Trimming shortened V by 1 base and J by 4 bases, and 11 bases separated the two germline ends. CDR1 is DFQATT, CDR2 SNEGSKA, per germline (reference sequence). This CDR3 region has 13 residues.

This clonotype was seen a few times. V is TRBV28 and J is TRBJ2-1; D gene unclear. Germline V gene sequence: CDR1 MDHEN, CDR2 SYDVKM. This CDR3 is 13 amino acids long. Trimming shortened V by 5 bases and J by 4 bases, and 9 bases separated the two germline ends. This CDR3 is CASSLRAYNEQFF. CDR3 sequence (DNA): TGTGCCAGCAGTCTCCGGGCGTACAATGAGCAGTTCTTC.

This clonotype showed up many times. The chain couples TRBV6-6 to TRBJ2-7; the D gene is possibly TRBD2 (6 bases). There are 15 residues in the CDR3. The germline CDR1 and CDR2 sequences are MNHNY and SVGAGI (reference sequence). V was clipped by 6 bases and J by 4 bases, with 19 bases between them. In DNA, the CDR3 is TGTGCCAGCAGCGCGATGGGACTCAAAAAGTACGAGCAGTACTTC. This translates into CASSAMGLKKYEQYF.

This clonotype was observed many times. The rearrangement uses TRBV19 and TRBJ2-1, with 8 nucleotides matching TRBD2. The CDR3 is 13 amino acids. CDR1 and CDR2 from the germline V gene are LNHDA and SQIVND (reference sequence). V dropped 3 bases and J dropped 7; count of bases not matched to a gene: 2. DNA for the CDR3: TGTGCCAGTAGTATGGCTAGCGGGAATGAGCAGTTCTTC. Its translation is CASSMASGNEQFF.

V is TRBV14 and J is TRBJ2-7, with no clear D. The germline gives CDR1 SGHDN, CDR2 FVKESK. Trimming shortened V by 4 bases and J by 2 bases, and 12 bases separated the two germline ends. The CDR3 sequence is 14 residues long. This CDR3 reads CASSPSAGAYEQYF. CDR3 coding DNA: TGTGCCAGCAGCCCCTCGGCAGGAGCCTACGAGCAGTACTTC. The full variable domain, rest sourced from reference TRBV14 and TRBJ2-7, is EAGVTQFPSHSVIEKGQTVTLRCDPISGHDNLYWYRRVMGKEIKFLLHFVKESKQDESGMPNNRFLAERTGGTYSTLKVQPAELEDSGVYFCASSPSAGAYEQYFGPGTRLTVT.

A word on this clonotype: Here the CDR3 omits its conserved ending phenylalanine or tryptophan, so a read error is the likely source. Because the CDR3's place on the DNA is in doubt, the DNA is left out and the CDR3 is given as listed by TCRdb. V usage is TRBV20-1 and J usage is TRBJ1-2. Germline V gives CDR1 DFQATT, CDR2 SNEGSKA (reference sequence). The CDR3 length is 12 residues, termini included. CDR3 in amino acids: CGARDKITANSY.

The chain recombines TRBV6-2 or TRBV6-3 with TRBJ1-1, with D tentatively TRBD1 (5 bases). The CDR3 has 15 amino acids. The germline V gene has CDR1 MNHEY and CDR2 SVGEGT. Trimming removed 1 base at V and 0 bases at J, with 9 bases between. CDR3 DNA sequence: TGTGCCAGCAGTTACTTTGGACAAGTGAACACTGAAGCTTTCTTT. This sequence encodes CASSYFGQVNTEAFF.

The V gene is TRBV27, the J gene TRBJ2-7, with 7 positions matching TRBD2. Germline V gives CDR1 MNHEY, CDR2 SMNVEV (reference sequence). V lost 2 bases and J lost 1; bases outside the gene matches: 5. The length of the CDR3 is 15 residues. CDR3 region: CASSLEAGPSYEQYF. CDR3 coding DNA: TGTGCCAGCAGTTTAGAAGCGGGACCATCCTACGAGCAGTACTTC.

This clonotype was observed many times. The chain joins TRBV5-6 to TRBJ2-1; 8 bases map to TRBD1. The V gene's germline CDR1 is SGHDT and CDR2 YYEEEE. V was clipped by 2 bases and J by 6 bases; unmatched bases: 16. CDR3 length: 18 amino acids. The CDR3 coding sequence is TGTGCCAGCAGCTTCGGGTTGACAGGGGTAACGTCGCGCAATGAGCAGTTCTTC. It is translated as CASSFGLTGVTSRNEQFF.

This clonotype was seen repeatedly, ten times or more. The V and J genes are TRBV2 and TRBJ1-5; D not certain. Per the germline V gene, CDR1 is SNHLY and CDR2 is FYNNEI. Trimming pared 4 bases from V and 0 bases from J, leaving 10 bases between. The CDR3 has 15 amino acids. The CDR3 bases are TGTGCCAGCAGTGCTCGAGGCAATAGCAATCAGCCCCAGCATTTT. Translation: CASSARGNSNQPQHF.

Many counts were recorded for this clonotype. The V call is TRBV10-3, the J call TRBJ1-5; D is perhaps TRBD1 (6 bases). Looked up from germline, CDR1 is ENHRY and CDR2 is SYGVKD. Trimming removed 5 bases at V and 5 bases at J, with 10 bases between. The CDR3 extends over 13 amino acids. CDR3 region: CAISRTVDQPQHF. The CDR3, as DNA: TGTGCCATCAGTAGGACAGTAGATCAGCCCCAGCATTTT.

This clonotype was counted at least ten times. The chain couples TRBV9 to TRBJ2-3; TRBD2 agrees at 7 bases. The CDR3 is made up of 16 amino acids. Germline CDR1 reads SGDLS; CDR2 reads YYNGEE. Trimming removed 0 bases from V and 2 bases from J; junction bases left unmatched: 6. As DNA, the CDR3 is TGTGCCAGCAGCGTAGAGTCGAGCGGGAACACAGATACGCAGTATTTT. Its translation is CASSVESSGNTDTQYF.

This clonotype has a single count. The chain uses TRBV20-1 and TRBJ1-2; D remains unclear. Germline V CDR1 and CDR2: DFQATT, SNEGSKA (reference sequence). This CDR3 comprises 14 residues. Trimming cost V 1 base and J 2 bases, with 11 bases left between them. CDR3 in DNA: TGCAGTGCTAGAGTCGCCAGGCCGAACTATGGCTACACCTTC. Its protein is CSARVARPNYGYTF.

This chain joins TRBV25-1 and TRBJ1-2; TRBD1 matches at 12 bases. The CDR3 is made up of 18 amino acids. CDR1 MGHDK and CDR2 SYGVNS come from the germline V gene. V lost 5 bases to trimming and J lost 2 bases; unmatched junction nucleotides: 12. The CDR3 bases are TGTGCCAGCAGTCCATCCCGGGGACAGGGGGCTGTGAACTATGGCTACACCTTC. Amino acid sequence: CASSPSRGQGAVNYGYTF.

The J gene is TRBJ2-1, the V gene TRBV29-1, with 8 bases identical to TRBD2. Trimming took 5 bases from V and 10 from J; bases not matched to a gene: 10. The CDR3 loop spans 13 amino acids. Germline assignment: CDR1 SQVTM and CDR2 ANQGSEA. The CDR3, as DNA: TGCAGCGTTCGAGTGGGCGGGGGGACGGAGCAGTTCTTC. It translates to CSVRVGGGTEQFF.

This clonotype was recorded many times. V and J are TRBV25-1 and TRBJ1-4, with TRBD1 matching over 9 bases. CDR1 is MGHDK, CDR2 SYGVNS, per germline. V shed 2 bases, J shed 6 bases, and the junction held 4 bases outside the gene matches. The CDR3 length is 15 residues. Here the CDR3 DNA reads TGTGCCAGCAGTGAAAAGACAGGGGGGGATGAAAAACTGTTTTTT. The encoded protein is CASSEKTGGDEKLFF.

The chain is built from TRBV12-3 or TRBV12-4 and TRBJ2-3, with 10 bases matching TRBD2. The CDR3 is 16 residues long. J gave up 3 bases and V 6 bases, and 9 bases lay outside the gene matches. The CDR3 is CASSPNGAGGTDTQYF. Here the CDR3 DNA reads TGTGCCAGCAGCCCGAATGGAGCGGGGGGGACAGATACGCAGTATTTT.

There are a few counts of this clonotype. This rearrangement joins TRBV7-8 to TRBJ2-1; TRBD2 agrees at 11 bases. The ends lost 2 bases at V and 4 bases at J; junction bases unmatched: 4. The germline CDR1 and CDR2 sequences are SGHVS and FQNEAQ. This CDR3 has 16 amino acids. CDR3 sequence reads: CASSLFGTSGYNEQFF. CDR3 bases: TGTGCCAGCAGCTTATTCGGGACTAGCGGATACAATGAGCAGTTCTTC.

This clonotype showed up many times. J is TRBJ1-4 and V is TRBV7-9, with 8 bases fitting TRBD1. With V trimmed by 5 bases and J by 4 bases, 6 bases remained unmatched. The length of the CDR3 is 15 residues. Per germline, CDR1 SEHNR and CDR2 FQNEAQ (reference sequence). The CDR3 loop is CASSHPDRDNEKLFF. Here the CDR3 DNA reads TGTGCCAGCAGCCACCCGGACAGGGATAATGAAAAACTGTTTTTT.

V gene TRBV24-1 combines with J gene TRBJ2-3, with D perhaps matching TRBD1 (5 bases). V was shortened by 5 bases and J by 0 bases, with 11 bases between the two germline ends. CDR1 is KGHDR, CDR2 SFDVKD, per germline. There are 15 residues in the CDR3. The CDR3 protein is CATSAWGTSTDTQYF. The CDR3 nucleotides are TGTGCCACCAGTGCCTGGGGCACTAGCACAGATACGCAGTATTTT.

The J gene is TRBJ2-7, the V gene TRBV12-3 or TRBV12-4; 9 bases agree with TRBD1. The CDR3 is 13 amino acids. J lost 3 bases, V lost 8 bases, and 5 bases had no gene match. The CDR3 coding sequence is TGTGCCAGCGGGGGACAGGGAAACTACGAGCAGTACTTC. Translating gives CASGGQGNYEQYF.